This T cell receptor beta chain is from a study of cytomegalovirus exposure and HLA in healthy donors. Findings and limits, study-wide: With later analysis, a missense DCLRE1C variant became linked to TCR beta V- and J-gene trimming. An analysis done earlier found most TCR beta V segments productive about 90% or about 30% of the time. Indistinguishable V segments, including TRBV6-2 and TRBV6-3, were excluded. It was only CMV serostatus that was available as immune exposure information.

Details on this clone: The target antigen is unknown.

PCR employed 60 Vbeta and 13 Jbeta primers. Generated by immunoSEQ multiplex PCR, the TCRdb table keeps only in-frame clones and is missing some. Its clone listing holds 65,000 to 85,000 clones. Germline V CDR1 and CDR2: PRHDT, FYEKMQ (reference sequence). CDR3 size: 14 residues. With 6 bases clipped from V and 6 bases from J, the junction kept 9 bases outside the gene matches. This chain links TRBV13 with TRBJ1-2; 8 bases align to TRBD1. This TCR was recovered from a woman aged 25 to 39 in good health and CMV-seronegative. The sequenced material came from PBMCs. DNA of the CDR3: TGTGCCAGCAGTCATGGGACAGGTGGGAATGGCTACACCTTC. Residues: CASSHGTGGNGYTF.